Below are 22 T cell receptor beta chains sequenced from a single sample in a study of blood T cell repertoires in COVID-19. Produced via immunoSEQ multiplex PCR; TCRdb's table is partial and in-frame only. The sample includes a few hundred thousand clones, 75% to 90% of them seen just once. The sample taken for sequencing was peripheral blood. All receptors derive from a human donor in a cohort sampled during active COVID-19.

V is TRBV7-9 and J is TRBJ2-7, with 8 bases fitting TRBD1. CDR1 SEHNR and CDR2 FQNEAQ come from the germline V gene (reference sequence). The CDR3 is 15 residues long. V shed 3 bases and J 3 bases; nucleotides not matched to a gene: 7. As DNA, the CDR3 is TGTGCCAGCAGCTTTCCCCAGGGGGCGAGCTACGAGCAGTACTTC. Protein: CASSFPQGASYEQYF.

The chain is built from TRBV7-6 and TRBJ2-7; D gene uncertain. The CDR3 is 15 residues long. Looked up from germline, CDR1 is SGHVS and CDR2 is FNYEAQ. Trimming took 6 bases from V and 2 from J, leaving 17 bases between them. The CDR3 DNA is TGTGCCAGCAGTAAAACTACTCGGTCGCCCTACGAGCAGTACTTC. Translation: CASSKTTRSPYEQYF.

There are a few counts of this clone. J is TRBJ2-2 and V is TRBV5-1; D is ambiguous. This CDR3 region has 15 residues. V dropped 3 bases and J dropped 0 bases, with 9 bases sitting between them. CDR1 and CDR2 from the germline V gene are SGHRS and YFSETQ. The CDR3 DNA sequence: TGCGCCAGCAGCTCGACTCAGCCGAACACCGGGGAGCTGTTTTTT. This sequence encodes CASSSTQPNTGELFF.

In regard to this clone: It may be a read error: a sequence one base away is much more abundant. The rearrangement links TRBV7-9 to TRBJ2-7; TRBD1 matches at 7 bases. The V and J ends lost 5 bases and 2 bases, in that order; junction bases with no gene match: 3. CDR3 length equals 13 residues. Germline values: CDR1 SEHNR, CDR2 FQNEAQ (reference sequence). Here the CDR3 reads CASSERGPYEQYF. The CDR3 DNA reads as TGTGCCAGCAGCGAGAGGGGGCCCTACGAGCAGTACTTC.

The V gene is TRBV28, the J gene TRBJ2-1, with 8 bases matching TRBD2. CDR3 length: 16 amino acids. Germline-derived CDR1 and CDR2 are MDHEN and SYDVKM. The V and J ends lost 4 bases and 6 bases, in that order; junction bases with no gene match: 11. CDR3 amino acids: CASSSLGGGSTNEQFF. CDR3 in DNA: TGTGCCAGCAGTTCCCTCGGCGGGGGGTCGACCAATGAGCAGTTCTTC.

The chain combines TRBV6-5 with TRBJ2-7; 7 bases map to TRBD1. The length of the CDR3 is 12 residues. Germline-derived CDR1 and CDR2 are MNHEY and SVGAGI. V dropped 4 bases and J dropped 6; count of bases not matched to a gene: 3. The CDR3 is CASSSTGSEQYF. For the CDR3, the DNA is TGTGCCAGCAGTTCGACAGGGTCCGAGCAGTACTTC.

This rearrangement joins TRBV11-2 to TRBJ2-7; 8 bases align to TRBD1. The CDR3 is 15 amino acids. Unmatched junction bases numbered 7, after V lost 3 bases and J lost 3 bases. The germline CDR1 and CDR2 sequences are SGHAT and FQNNGV. CDR3 in amino acids: CASSLAGQGRYEQYF. The DNA of the CDR3 is TGTGCCAGCAGCTTGGCCGGACAGGGTCGCTACGAGCAGTACTTC.

The rearrangement joins TRBV24-1 to TRBJ1-2; D uncertain. The germline CDR1 and CDR2 sequences are KGHDR and SFDVKD. V gave up 5 bases and J gave up 8 bases, with 11 bases separating them. The CDR3 has 12 amino acids. CDR3: CATSGGVGGYTF. The CDR3 DNA follows: TGTGCCACCAGTGGGGGAGTAGGGGGCTACACCTTC.

This sequence joins TRBV6-5 and TRBJ1-5, with 7 bases identical to TRBD1. Germline CDR1 MNHEY, CDR2 SVGAGI. This CDR3 contains 13 residues. With 8 bases clipped from V and 9 bases from J, the junction kept 10 bases outside the gene matches. The CDR3 region is CASDRDFSRPQHF. CDR3 DNA sequence: TGTGCCAGCGACAGGGATTTTTCAAGGCCCCAGCATTTT.

The gene calls are TRBV6-2 or TRBV6-3 and TRBJ2-1, with D possibly TRBD1 on 6 matching bases. V was cut by 0 bases and J by 3 bases, with 15 bases left in between. This CDR3 comprises 17 residues. Germline CDR1 is MNHEY and CDR2 is SVGEGT. This CDR3 reads CASSYSPQGFNYNEQFF. The CDR3 DNA sequence: TGTGCCAGCAGTTACTCTCCACAGGGCTTTAACTACAATGAGCAGTTCTTC.

The chain couples TRBV5-4 to TRBJ2-1; TRBD1 matches 9 bases. This CDR3 is 14 amino acids long. Germline CDR1 and CDR2: SGHNT and YYREEE (reference sequence). The J segment lost 9 bases and the V segment lost 9 bases, leaving 13 bases of the junction unmatched. The CDR3 DNA reads TGTGCCACTCCAACCGGGACAGGGAGCGGTGAGCAGTTCTTC. As protein: CATPTGTGSGEQFF. The variable domain in full, completed from reference TRBV5-4 and TRBJ2-1, reads ETGVTQSPTHLIKTRGQQVTLRCSSQSGHNTVSWYQQALGQGPQFIFQYYREEENGRGNFPPRFSGLQFPNYSSELNVNALELDDSALYLCATPTGTGSGEQFFGPGTRLTVL.

This clone was seen only a few times. This chain links TRBV4-1 with TRBJ2-7, with D maybe TRBD2 (8 bases). Trimming left V 2 bases short and J 3 bases short, with 26 bases between. This CDR3 spans 19 amino acids. Germline-derived CDR1 and CDR2 are MGHRA and YSYEKL. CDR3 protein: CASSQNPVAGGAGGYEQYF. The CDR3 bases are TGCGCCAGCAGCCAAAATCCGGTTGCAGGGGGGGCGGGAGGCTACGAGCAGTACTTC.

The chain employs TRBV20-1 and TRBJ2-1; D is possibly TRBD2 (5 bases). The CDR3 runs 14 residues. From germline, CDR1 is DFQATT and CDR2 SNEGSKA (reference sequence). Trimming left V 3 bases short and J 3 bases short, with 12 bases between. Written as DNA, the CDR3 is TGCAGTGCTAGTGGTGGGAGAGTCTACAATGAGCAGTTCTTC. Translation: CSASGGRVYNEQFF.

This chain uses TRBV5-1 with TRBJ2-1; 11 bases match TRBD2. The ends lost 1 base at V and 8 bases at J; junction bases unmatched: 5. CDR1 and CDR2 from the germline V gene are SGHRS and YFSETQ. The CDR3 loop spans 15 amino acids. For the CDR3, the DNA is TGCGCCAGCAGCTTGATGGCTAGCGGGGGGCATGAGCAGTTCTTC. Amino acid sequence: CASSLMASGGHEQFF.

This clone was observed a few times. This rearrangement joins TRBV5-1 to TRBJ2-7, with D perhaps matching TRBD1 (6 bases). The CDR3 runs 15 residues. Germline values: CDR1 SGHRS, CDR2 YFSETQ. V lost 0 bases and J lost 0, with 10 bases in between. CDR3 nucleotides: TGCGCCAGCAGCTTGGGGACAGCTAGCTCCTACGAGCAGTACTTC. Its translation: CASSLGTASSYEQYF.

V is TRBV5-4 and J is TRBJ2-7, with 7 bases lining up with TRBD1. The CDR3 is 15 residues long. Germline lookup yields CDR1 SGHNT and CDR2 YYREEE (reference sequence). V trimming: 4 bases; J trimming: 2 bases; junction bases outside the gene matches: 9. The CDR3 region has the DNA TGTGCCAGCAGCCATGTCCGGGACAGTCCCTACGAGCAGTACTTC. The encoded protein is CASSHVRDSPYEQYF.

This clone appeared a few times. The chain joins TRBV4-3 to TRBJ1-2, with no clear D. V dropped 0 bases and J dropped 5 bases, with 13 bases sitting between them. This CDR3 is 15 amino acids long. Germline loops: CDR1 LGHNA, CDR2 YSLEER. The CDR3 loop is CASSQDRVSKYGYTF. DNA for the CDR3: TGCGCCAGCAGCCAAGATCGGGTCAGTAAATATGGCTACACCTTC.

The rearrangement links TRBV18 to TRBJ1-6; 7 nucleotides align to TRBD1. Germline assignment: CDR1 KGHSH and CDR2 LQKENI. CDR3 length: 15 residues. Germline trimming cut 2 bases from V and 7 bases from J; bases unmatched to any gene: 5. CDR3 loop: CASSPRQGGNSPLHF. CDR3 nucleotide sequence: TGTGCCAGCTCACCAAGACAGGGTGGCAATTCACCCCTCCACTTT.

The chain links TRBV19 to TRBJ1-4; TRBD1 agrees at 8 bases. The ends lost 5 bases at V and 5 bases at J; junction bases unmatched: 7. This CDR3 is 15 amino acids long. Per germline, CDR1 LNHDA and CDR2 SQIVND (reference sequence). The CDR3 bases are TGTGCCAGTAGTCTATCGACAGGGGAAAATGAAAAACTGTTTTTT. Translation gives CASSLSTGENEKLFF.

The rearrangement uses TRBV24-1 and TRBJ2-3, with TRBD1 matching over 7 bases. Trimming at V came to 4 bases and at J to 0 bases, leaving 3 bases not matched to a gene. CDR1 and CDR2 (germline): KGHDR, SFDVKD. CDR3 length: 15 amino acids. CDR3 amino acids: CATSETGVSTDTQYF. CDR3 nucleotides: TGTGCCACCAGTGAAACAGGGGTGAGCACAGATACGCAGTATTTT.

This chain connects TRBV7-2 to TRBJ1-2; a possible D gene is TRBD1 (6 bases). The CDR3 is 15 amino acids. Germline CDR1 SGHTA, CDR2 FQGNSA. Trimming shortened V by 4 bases and J by 7 bases, and 19 bases separated the two germline ends. This CDR3 is CASSSDRRTSGGYTF. CDR3 DNA: TGTGCCAGCAGCTCCGACAGGAGGACGTCGGGTGGCTACACCTTC.

The chain combines TRBV9 with TRBJ2-7; 8 bases align to TRBD1. With V trimmed by 4 bases and J by 0 bases, 6 bases remained unmatched. The CDR3 extends over 15 amino acids. The germline V gene has CDR1 SGDLS and CDR2 YYNGEE. The CDR3 is CASSPRTGSSYEQYF. The CDR3 coding sequence is TGTGCCAGCAGCCCCCGGACAGGGAGCTCCTACGAGCAGTACTTC.